These 20 T cell receptor beta chains share one sample of origin, sequenced in a study of circulating CD8 cells and anti-PD-1 response in melanoma (dated by TCRdb to the early 2020s). The sequencer was a NextSeq 500. TCR libraries were prepared from approximately 15 ng of total RNA with the QIAseq Immune Repertoire RNA Library Kit, Human TCR Panel. Using fastp at Q25 and MiXCR, TCRdb reprocessed the public reads and kept productive beta chains. Rows merge per CDR3 protein into single entries with the most common DNA and genes. The sample table holds more than 600 distinct CDR3 sequences, of which 5.5% to 8.5% were seen once. Of the sample, about 14% falls within the top ten clones. A BD FACSAria II cell sorter was used to sort four subsets, defined by PD-1 and/or TIGIT, from live CD3+CD8+TCRalphabeta+ cells. This specimen consisted of CD8+ T cells from PBMCs, obtained at baseline or after one month of anti-PD-1 therapy (not recorded which). The receptors come from a human donor with melanoma.

V usage is TRBV6-5 and J usage is TRBJ2-7; D perhaps matches TRBD1 (5 bases). The CDR3 contains 13 residues. V was trimmed by 0 bases and J by 2 bases, leaving 5 bases between them. The germline CDR1 and CDR2 sequences are MNHEY and SVGAGI. CDR3 nucleotides: TGTGCCAGCAGTTACTCACAGGCCTACGAGCAGTACTTC. Translation: CASSYSQAYEQYF.

Judged by abundance, this clonotype is large. V gene TRBV27 combines with J gene TRBJ2-3; no clear D gene. The germline CDR1 and CDR2 sequences are MNHEY and SMNVEV (reference sequence). The CDR3 runs 14 residues. Trimming took off 2 bases at V and 0 bases at J, with 6 bases between the two ends. CDR3 DNA sequence: TGTGCCAGCAGTTTAACGCTCAGCACAGATACGCAGTATTTT. The encoded protein is CASSLTLSTDTQYF.

This clonotype is large by share. V is TRBV29-1 and J is TRBJ1-1; tentatively, D is TRBD1 (5 bases). Germline-derived CDR1 and CDR2 are SQVTM and ANQGSEA. Trimming took 3 bases from V and 1 from J, leaving 6 bases between them. The CDR3 has 12 residues. The CDR3 nucleotides are TGCAGCGTTGAGGGGCAGAACACTGAAGCTTTCTTT. It codes for CSVEGQNTEAFF.

This clonotype is medium-sized. The rearrangement links TRBV7-9 to TRBJ2-7, with D maybe TRBD2 (5 bases). Trimming took off 5 bases at V and 2 bases at J, with 22 bases between the two ends. CDR1 and CDR2 (germline): SEHNR, FQNEAQ (reference sequence). The CDR3 extends over 17 amino acids. CDR3 nucleotides: TGTGCCAGCAGCGCAAGGCACGGGGAAAAGTTCGCCTACGAGCAGTACTTC. The encoded protein is CASSARHGEKFAYEQYF.

This clonotype is classed as large. The chain carries TRBV7-8 and TRBJ2-5, with no clear D. Trimming took off 1 base at V and 1 base at J, with 7 bases between the two ends. Germline loops: CDR1 SGHVS, CDR2 FQNEAQ. The CDR3 sequence is 14 residues long. Written as DNA, the CDR3 is TGTGCCAGCAGCTTAGGTACCGGCCAAGAGACCCAGTACTTC. This sequence encodes CASSLGTGQETQYF.

Turning to this clonotype: The junction shows a germline mismatch at one end, possibly a read error. The J gene is TRBJ2-7, the V gene TRBV9; 8 bases match TRBD2. The CDR3 is 15 residues long. CDR1 and CDR2 from the germline V gene are SGDLS and YYNGEE. CDR3 sequence: CASSGLAGDSYEQYF. CDR3 in DNA: TGTGCTAGCAGCGGCCTAGCGGGTGACTCCTACGAGCAGTACTTC.

In this sample, this clonotype is large. One end of the junction is discordant with germline, which a read error may explain. The V call is TRBV29-1, the J call TRBJ2-4; 8 bases match TRBD1. The CDR3 loop spans 12 amino acids. CDR1 is SQVTM, CDR2 ANQGSEA, per germline. The CDR3 bases are TGCAGTGTTGGAGGACAGGGAGACATTCAGTACTTC. The encoded protein is CSVGGQGDIQYF.

This clonotype is judged large (0.1 to 1%). This chain uses TRBV12-5 with TRBJ2-2; 12 bases agree with TRBD2. Trimming cost V 6 bases and J 2 bases; bases outside gene matches: 4. Germline V gives CDR1 LGHNT, CDR2 FRNRAP. The CDR3 runs to 16 residues. CDR3 sequence: CASGTLAGGNTGELFF. CDR3 coding DNA: TGTGCTAGTGGGACACTAGCGGGGGGCAACACCGGGGAGCTGTTTTTT.

This clonotype was counted a few times. J is TRBJ1-5 and V is TRBV19, with TRBD1 matching 7 bases. Germline-derived CDR1 and CDR2 are LNHDA and SQIVND (reference sequence). The length of the CDR3 is 15 residues. The junction had 6 bases not matched to a gene; V was cut back by 7 bases and J by 0 bases. CDR3 amino acids: CASTPDRYSNQPQHF. CDR3 nucleotide sequence: TGTGCCAGTACCCCGGACAGGTATAGCAATCAGCCCCAGCATTTT.

For this clonotype: This could be a read error, since a much larger clone is one nucleotide away. The V gene is TRBV19, the J gene TRBJ1-5; no clear D. The CDR3 totals 15 residues. From germline, CDR1 is LNHDA and CDR2 SQIVND (reference sequence). V was pared by 5 bases and J by 1 base, with 12 bases between. CDR3 sequence reads: CASSATRLSNQPQHF. For the CDR3, the DNA is TGTGCCAGTAGTGCGACAAGGTTAAGCAATCAGCCCCAGCATTTT.

Notes on this clonotype: A much more abundant neighbour one base away suggests this may be a read error. The J gene is TRBJ2-1, the V gene TRBV29-1, with D possibly being TRBD1 (6 bases). Germline assignment: CDR1 SQVTM and CDR2 ANQGSEA. The CDR3 runs 10 residues. Trimming removed 6 bases at V and 15 bases at J, with 15 bases between. The chain's CDR3 is CSVRQDLLFF. CDR3 sequence (DNA): TGCAGCGTGCGACAGGACTTGTTGTTCTTC.

In this sample, this clonotype is large. The CDR3 DNA reads TGTGCCAGTAGGCCATGGCAGGGCTCCTACGAGCAGTACTTC. Its translation: CASRPWQGSYEQYF. This chain uses TRBV19 with TRBJ2-7, with D perhaps TRBD1 (5 bases). Germline assignment: CDR1 LNHDA and CDR2 SQIVND (reference sequence). V gave up 6 bases and J gave up 0 bases, with 12 bases separating them. This CDR3 comprises 14 residues.

This clonotype is categorized as large. The V call is TRBV7-2, the J call TRBJ2-3, with a tentative D call TRBD2 (6 bases). The CDR3 sequence is 16 residues long. Germline lookup yields CDR1 SGHTA and CDR2 FQGNSA. Trimming shortened V by 5 bases and J by 1 base, and 16 bases separated the two germline ends. CDR3 residues: CASSTYSGGGTDTQYF. The CDR3 nucleotides are TGTGCCAGCAGCACCTATAGCGGAGGGGGCACAGATACGCAGTATTTT.

Judged by abundance, this clonotype is medium-sized. The chain employs TRBV5-4 and TRBJ1-2, with unresolved D. The CDR3 has 14 residues. The germline CDR1 and CDR2 sequences are SGHNT and YYREEE (reference sequence). The V and J ends lost 4 bases and 4 bases respectively, with 14 bases between them. CDR3 amino acids: CASSLMGPSYGYTF. The CDR3 coding sequence is TGTGCCAGCAGCCTAATGGGCCCCTCCTATGGCTACACCTTC.

This clonotype counts as large. The genes are TRBV9 and TRBJ2-3; 11 positions agree with TRBD2. V shed 0 bases and J 3 bases; nucleotides not matched to a gene: 0. The CDR3 is made up of 15 amino acids. The germline V gene encodes CDR1 SGDLS and CDR2 YYNGEE. The CDR3 loop reads CASSVGTSGTDTQYF. CDR3 bases: TGTGCCAGCAGCGTAGGGACTAGCGGGACAGATACGCAGTATTTT.

On this clonotype: This may be a read error, as it is one base from a much larger clone. The rearrangement uses TRBV5-4 and TRBJ2-7; a weak D match, TRBD2 (6 bases). Germline CDR1 reads SGHNT; CDR2 reads YYREEE (reference sequence). This CDR3 has 14 amino acids. For the CDR3, the DNA is TGTACCAGCAGCTTGGGGGGAAGTACGAACGAGCAGTACTTC. Amino acid sequence: CTSSLGGSTNEQYF.

By proportion, this clonotype is large. The chain recombines TRBV20-1 with TRBJ2-7; the D is unclear. Germline V gene sequence: CDR1 DFQATT, CDR2 SNEGSKA (reference sequence). V dropped 0 bases and J dropped 0 bases, with 12 bases sitting between them. The CDR3 spans 15 residues. Here the CDR3 DNA reads TGCAGTGCTAGAGATTGGCGAGAGAGCTCCTACGAGCAGTACTTC. Protein: CSARDWRESSYEQYF.

The V gene is TRBV14, the J gene TRBJ2-7, with D possibly being TRBD2 (5 bases). V was shortened by 8 bases and J by 0 bases, with 8 bases between the two germline ends. The germline V gene has CDR1 SGHDN and CDR2 FVKESK. This CDR3 spans 12 amino acids. CDR3 sequence reads: CASGETSYEQYF. The DNA of the CDR3 is TGTGCCAGCGGGGAGACCTCCTACGAGCAGTACTTC.

This chain connects TRBV2 to TRBJ2-5; perhaps TRBD2 as D (7 bases). Trimming stripped 5 bases from V and 1 base from J, with 14 bases between. Germline V lookup: CDR1 SNHLY, CDR2 FYNNEI. CDR3 length: 15 residues. Here the CDR3 DNA reads TGTGCCAGCAGTTCGGGGGGCGCGCTCCAAGAGACCCAGTACTTC. It specifies CASSSGGALQETQYF. Combining the CDR3 with reference TRBV2 and TRBJ2-5 gives the whole variable domain EPEVTQTPSHQVTQMGQEVILRCVPISNHLYFYWYRQILGQKVEFLVSFYNNEISEKSEIFDDQFSVERPDGSNFTLKIRSTKLEDSAMYFCASSSGGALQETQYFGPGTRLLVL.

Judged by abundance, this clonotype is large. V and J are TRBV27 and TRBJ2-7; 8 bases line up with TRBD2. The CDR3 extends over 18 amino acids. From germline, CDR1 is MNHEY and CDR2 SMNVEV (reference sequence). J gave up 3 bases and V 2 bases, and 15 bases lay outside the gene matches. The CDR3 sequence is CASSLRGGRIQLDYEQYF. As DNA, the CDR3 is TGTGCCAGCAGTTTACGGGGGGGGCGGATACAGCTGGACTACGAGCAGTACTTC.